The sequence of this T cell receptor beta chain was determined in a study of cytomegalovirus exposure and HLA in healthy donors (dated by TCRdb to about 2017). Context from the whole study: In an earlier analysis of about 560 of the donors, 276 Gb of sequence data and 90 million to 120 million unique TCR beta sequences from roughly 190 million T cells were reported. Along with the roughly 710-subject first cohort, a separate validation cohort of over a hundred different subjects was used. Donor age, sex, ethnicity and CMV serostatus were collected together with the repertoire data. An earlier analysis of some 500 of the donors applied high-throughput TCR beta sequencing to assess whether each TCR beta V gene segment acted as functional or pseudogenic. Across under 500 genotyped donors of the cohort, an average of 235,054 unique TCR beta nucleotide sequences per donor were sequenced, and around 19% of those sequences were non-productive. Among the 398 genotyped donors, approximately 82% belonged to the genetic ancestry cluster associated with self-reported Caucasian donors. A later analysis re-examined previously published TCR beta repertoires from 500 to 700 donors and added high-resolution HLA genotyping to investigate patterns of TCR occurrence. An early release covering approximately 600 HLA-typed donors comprised about 320 gigabases of sequencing data and 65 million to 100 million unique TCR sequences. Genome-wide SNP genotypes for about 55% of the roughly 670 donors were used in a later genetic analysis, which treated that subset as a discovery cohort. HLA typing included class I and class II loci at four-digit resolution. The study aimed to test whether cataloging public T cell receptors could reveal signatures of past pathogen exposure. Roughly 5 DR-DQ haplotypes were handled as single units for association and clustering because linkage in the cohort was strong. To predict cytomegalovirus infection status, the study brought together high-throughput TCR immunosequencing, statistical association of individual TCRs with disease status, and machine learning. Every repertoire in the discovery cohort had been generated on one and the same sequencing platform. Rather than using new phenotypic data, the later analysis identified candidate immune exposures from TCR beta sequences and from how often those sequences occurred across donors. The T cell repertoires of several hundred subjects were profiled by immunosequencing and related to cytomegalovirus serostatus. The number of donors typed differed by locus, with roughly 629-640 for A, B, C, DRB1 and DQB1, roughly 520 for DQA1, 600 to 610 for DPA1, and around 430 for DPB1.

Note on this clone: The clone's antigen remains unknown. One base away there is no much larger clone; base qualities are not given.

The paper's findings and limits, for the study overall: HLA typing was unavailable for some donors at each locus, so association tests used only the typed subset. Some IMGT-functional V segments, including TRBV6-2 and TRBV6-3, could not be told apart with the 87-base-pair reads, so those segments were excluded. A further reported finding was that TCR beta sequences accurately predicted the HLA-A and HLA-B alleles for most subjects in the first cohort. Only TCR beta chains were sequenced in this cohort, and the absence of alpha or paired-chain data limited detectable features. Compared with equally common non-associated chains, HLA-associated TCR beta chains in a later analysis were more clonally expanded and had lower generation probabilities. Linkage disequilibrium might explain the correlated functional status among segregating V segments, but an unknown experimental factor could not be ruled out. The only immune exposure information available for the cohort was CMV serostatus. Several of the top co-occurrence clusters appeared to be linked to parvovirus B19, influenza, CMV and Epstein-Barr virus, according to a later analysis. Assigning TCR associations to individual alleles was difficult when HLA alleles, especially DR and DQ, strongly co-occurred. A later analysis associated approximately 17,000 TCR beta sequences with specific HLA alleles at a false discovery rate of 0.05. A cluster of highly shared sequence variants was judged likely to be a technical artifact of the sequencing pipeline. According to a later analysis, TCR association rates differed among HLA loci, with DRB1 alleles showing the most associated TCRs and HLA-C alleles showing the fewest. The authors suggested that the approach could potentially be extended to other disease states and immunological phenotypes. In a later genetic analysis, fewer N-insertions in productive TCRs were reported among donors in an Asian-associated ancestry cluster than the roughly 700-donor mean. A few of the identified cytomegalovirus-associated TCR beta chains were confirmed in vitro to be specific for cytomegalovirus antigens. The classifier was reported to diagnose cytomegalovirus status with high specificity and sensitivity in both the original and validation cohorts. In the study, some 160 TCR beta chains were listed as associated with cytomegalovirus. A later analysis found that most CMV-associated TCR beta chains appeared HLA-restricted, with HLA associations seemingly driven largely by CMV exposure. Roughly uniform sequencing depth across donors was assumed in presence/absence analyses, although this assumption may not hold. Because counts were too low, under 20 rarely observed V segments, including chromosome 9 orphons, were left out of the earlier analysis of 587 of the donors. A later genetic analysis associated a missense DCLRE1C variant with V-gene and J-gene trimming of TCR beta chains, and an independent cohort replicated the association. Most TCR sequences were observed very rarely across donors, whereas some public TCRs were present in many individuals. In an earlier analysis of some 640 of the donors, most TCR beta V segments were observed in productive rearrangements about 87% or about 30% of the time, broadly matching IMGT annotations.

The method behind the library was the immunoSEQ multiplex PCR assay. A mixture of 60 forward primers for TCR Vbeta segments and 13 reverse primers for TCR Jbeta segments was used in the multiplex PCR. The CDR3 region of rearranged TCR beta genes was amplified from genomic DNA with a multiplex PCR assay. The Illumina HiSeq System was used to sequence the amplified TCR beta libraries as 87-base-pair reads. In the paper's pipeline: A later analysis counted approximately 74 million unique TCR beta chains across the 690 or so repertoires, and roughly 9.9 million of these chains were shared by at least two donors. Raw reads were error-corrected and collapsed into unique sequences by a nearest-neighbor algorithm in which closely related sequences were merged to remove PCR and sequencing errors. Alignment of CDR3 sequences to IMGT reference sequences was used to assign V, D and J gene segments. For a sequence to be retained, a match of at least six nucleotides to both a V gene segment and a J gene segment was required. Rearrangements were classified as productive when the CDR3 lacked stop codons and remained in frame with V and J, and all other rearrangements were classified as non-productive. CDR3 was defined according to IMGT convention as the region running from the second conserved V-encoded cysteine to the conserved J-encoded phenylalanine. Sequences without an unambiguous match to a single V gene segment were excluded from the earlier analysis of a few hundred of the donors. In an earlier analysis of approximately 590 of the donors, a V segment was called functional when productive rearrangements were above 56.7%, and segregating when the standard deviation between donors exceeded 5%. A statistical classification framework was built for diagnosing cytomegalovirus status from the catalog of TCR beta chain sequences. V and J gene assignment, in a later analysis, came from comparing TCR nucleotide sequences with IMGT/GENE-DB human TR gene sequences. Using the TCRdist pipeline, a later analysis assigned CDR3 sequences along with most-parsimonious VDJ recombination scenarios. In a later analysis, every TCR beta chain was defined by the combination of its CDR3 amino acid sequence and its V-gene family, and reads without a unique V-gene family were dropped. To address suspected cross-contamination and a sequencing artifact, a later analysis removed roughly 580 highly shared, low-generation-probability nucleotide sequences. In a later analysis, a clonal expansion index for each public chain was calculated from normalized within-repertoire ranks of inferred template counts. Generation probabilities in a later analysis came from a VDJ recombination model fitted to out-of-frame rearrangements, and those results were checked against IGoR. In a later analysis, TCR-TCR, TCR-HLA and TCR-CMV co-occurrence was scored with hypergeometric tests, and a repertoire-size bias correction was applied to TCR pairs. To estimate false discovery rates, a later analysis permuted the HLA or CMV assignments 20 times. In a later analysis, co-occurring TCRs were grouped using DBSCAN, with TCRdist sequence similarity added in when clustering inside HLA-allele-positive subsets. Co-occurrence clustering excluded repertoires with fewer than 30,000 or more than 120,000 public chains, plus five with anomalous nucleotide sharing. Held by TCRdb, this immuneACCESS table contains in-frame sequences only and omits some clones. Under half of the omission traces to an unresolved V gene where checked; the cause of the rest is unknown. The D gene and trimming were derived from the DNA, and the V and J assignments and clone size from that table. In this sample the table shows 180,000 or so clones, about 83% of which occur a single time. Jointly, the top ten make up 2.9% of the sample.

Spanning cysteine to phenylalanine, the CDR3 consists of 14 amino acids. Only CDR3 DNA is held: 42 bases, read in frame from base 1. Cut back by 5 bases and 3 bases, the V and J ends lie 15 bases apart. The cohort was made up of approximately 700 healthy bone marrow donors. At the time of sampling, every cohort member was nominally healthy, though immune exposures that went unrecorded were likely present. The donor was CMV seronegative and was included in the group of a few hundred seronegative cohort members. A peripheral blood sample was collected from each donor, and TCR beta sequencing was performed on peripheral blood mononuclear cells. The Qiagen DNeasy Blood Extraction Kit was used to extract genomic DNA from the blood cell samples.

Rearrangement joined TRBV5-3 to TRBJ2-7, with TRBD2 perhaps the D gene, on 5 matching bases. TRBV5-3 is identified as an open reading frame with a role that is uncertain. The sequenced sample was PBMCs. This TCR was sampled from a female donor in good health and CMV-seronegative. The CDR3 protein is CARRELGGSYEQYF. The DNA sequence is given as TGTGCCAGAAGGGAGTTGGGTGGGAGCTACGAGCAGTACTTC.